This TCR beta chain is drawn from a study of shared clonotypes between healthy human individuals. Broader study findings: Few donors restricted represented genetic and exposure-history diversity. Compared with memory subsets, naive subsets generally had larger estimated richness. Shared clonotypes: about 5% naive CD4, under 4% naive CD8, about 2.2% memory CD4, more than 0.3% memory CD8. Rarefaction showed sorted-subset sequencing was incomplete despite large depth.

CD8 cells classed as naive were CD45RO-negative and positively selected for CCR7, excluding terminally differentiated effector memory CD45RA+ cells. Notes on this clone: Antigen unknown.

Measured with immunoSEQ multiplex PCR; TCRdb has only the in-frame clones, and not every one. The sample lists roughly 2,000,000 clones, roughly 93% seen once, with about 1.6% in the top ten. This receptor was taken from a young man in good health. Some clones in this sample may be carry-over from other donors' samples. The sequenced sample consisted of naive CD8+ T cells from PBMCs.

The CDR3 region is CASRNRGRGTEAFF. CDR3 bases: TGTGCCAGCAGGAACAGGGGAAGGGGAACTGAAGCTTTCTTT. V is TRBV2 and J is TRBJ1-1, with 7 nucleotides matching TRBD1. Looked up from germline, CDR1 is SNHLY and CDR2 is FYNNEI. V shed 6 bases, J shed 5 bases, and the junction held 9 bases outside the gene matches. This CDR3 is built from 14 residues.